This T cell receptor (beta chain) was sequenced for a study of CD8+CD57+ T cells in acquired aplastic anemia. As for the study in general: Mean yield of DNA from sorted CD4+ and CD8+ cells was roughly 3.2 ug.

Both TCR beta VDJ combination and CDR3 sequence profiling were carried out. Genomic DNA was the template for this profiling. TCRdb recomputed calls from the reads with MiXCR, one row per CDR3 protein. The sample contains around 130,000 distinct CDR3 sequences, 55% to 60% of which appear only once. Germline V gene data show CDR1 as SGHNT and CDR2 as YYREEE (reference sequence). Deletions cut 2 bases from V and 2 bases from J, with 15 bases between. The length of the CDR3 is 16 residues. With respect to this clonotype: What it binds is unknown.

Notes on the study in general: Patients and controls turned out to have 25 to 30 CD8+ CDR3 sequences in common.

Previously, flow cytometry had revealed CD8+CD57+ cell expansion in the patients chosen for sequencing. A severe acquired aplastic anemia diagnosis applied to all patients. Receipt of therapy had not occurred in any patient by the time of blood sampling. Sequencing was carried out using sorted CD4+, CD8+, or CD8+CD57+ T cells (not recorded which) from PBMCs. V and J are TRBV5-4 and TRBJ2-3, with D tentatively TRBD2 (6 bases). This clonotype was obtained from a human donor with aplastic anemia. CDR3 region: CASSFAAGSVTDTQYF. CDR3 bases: TGTGCCAGCAGCTTCGCGGCGGGATCCGTCACAGATACGCAGTATTTT.